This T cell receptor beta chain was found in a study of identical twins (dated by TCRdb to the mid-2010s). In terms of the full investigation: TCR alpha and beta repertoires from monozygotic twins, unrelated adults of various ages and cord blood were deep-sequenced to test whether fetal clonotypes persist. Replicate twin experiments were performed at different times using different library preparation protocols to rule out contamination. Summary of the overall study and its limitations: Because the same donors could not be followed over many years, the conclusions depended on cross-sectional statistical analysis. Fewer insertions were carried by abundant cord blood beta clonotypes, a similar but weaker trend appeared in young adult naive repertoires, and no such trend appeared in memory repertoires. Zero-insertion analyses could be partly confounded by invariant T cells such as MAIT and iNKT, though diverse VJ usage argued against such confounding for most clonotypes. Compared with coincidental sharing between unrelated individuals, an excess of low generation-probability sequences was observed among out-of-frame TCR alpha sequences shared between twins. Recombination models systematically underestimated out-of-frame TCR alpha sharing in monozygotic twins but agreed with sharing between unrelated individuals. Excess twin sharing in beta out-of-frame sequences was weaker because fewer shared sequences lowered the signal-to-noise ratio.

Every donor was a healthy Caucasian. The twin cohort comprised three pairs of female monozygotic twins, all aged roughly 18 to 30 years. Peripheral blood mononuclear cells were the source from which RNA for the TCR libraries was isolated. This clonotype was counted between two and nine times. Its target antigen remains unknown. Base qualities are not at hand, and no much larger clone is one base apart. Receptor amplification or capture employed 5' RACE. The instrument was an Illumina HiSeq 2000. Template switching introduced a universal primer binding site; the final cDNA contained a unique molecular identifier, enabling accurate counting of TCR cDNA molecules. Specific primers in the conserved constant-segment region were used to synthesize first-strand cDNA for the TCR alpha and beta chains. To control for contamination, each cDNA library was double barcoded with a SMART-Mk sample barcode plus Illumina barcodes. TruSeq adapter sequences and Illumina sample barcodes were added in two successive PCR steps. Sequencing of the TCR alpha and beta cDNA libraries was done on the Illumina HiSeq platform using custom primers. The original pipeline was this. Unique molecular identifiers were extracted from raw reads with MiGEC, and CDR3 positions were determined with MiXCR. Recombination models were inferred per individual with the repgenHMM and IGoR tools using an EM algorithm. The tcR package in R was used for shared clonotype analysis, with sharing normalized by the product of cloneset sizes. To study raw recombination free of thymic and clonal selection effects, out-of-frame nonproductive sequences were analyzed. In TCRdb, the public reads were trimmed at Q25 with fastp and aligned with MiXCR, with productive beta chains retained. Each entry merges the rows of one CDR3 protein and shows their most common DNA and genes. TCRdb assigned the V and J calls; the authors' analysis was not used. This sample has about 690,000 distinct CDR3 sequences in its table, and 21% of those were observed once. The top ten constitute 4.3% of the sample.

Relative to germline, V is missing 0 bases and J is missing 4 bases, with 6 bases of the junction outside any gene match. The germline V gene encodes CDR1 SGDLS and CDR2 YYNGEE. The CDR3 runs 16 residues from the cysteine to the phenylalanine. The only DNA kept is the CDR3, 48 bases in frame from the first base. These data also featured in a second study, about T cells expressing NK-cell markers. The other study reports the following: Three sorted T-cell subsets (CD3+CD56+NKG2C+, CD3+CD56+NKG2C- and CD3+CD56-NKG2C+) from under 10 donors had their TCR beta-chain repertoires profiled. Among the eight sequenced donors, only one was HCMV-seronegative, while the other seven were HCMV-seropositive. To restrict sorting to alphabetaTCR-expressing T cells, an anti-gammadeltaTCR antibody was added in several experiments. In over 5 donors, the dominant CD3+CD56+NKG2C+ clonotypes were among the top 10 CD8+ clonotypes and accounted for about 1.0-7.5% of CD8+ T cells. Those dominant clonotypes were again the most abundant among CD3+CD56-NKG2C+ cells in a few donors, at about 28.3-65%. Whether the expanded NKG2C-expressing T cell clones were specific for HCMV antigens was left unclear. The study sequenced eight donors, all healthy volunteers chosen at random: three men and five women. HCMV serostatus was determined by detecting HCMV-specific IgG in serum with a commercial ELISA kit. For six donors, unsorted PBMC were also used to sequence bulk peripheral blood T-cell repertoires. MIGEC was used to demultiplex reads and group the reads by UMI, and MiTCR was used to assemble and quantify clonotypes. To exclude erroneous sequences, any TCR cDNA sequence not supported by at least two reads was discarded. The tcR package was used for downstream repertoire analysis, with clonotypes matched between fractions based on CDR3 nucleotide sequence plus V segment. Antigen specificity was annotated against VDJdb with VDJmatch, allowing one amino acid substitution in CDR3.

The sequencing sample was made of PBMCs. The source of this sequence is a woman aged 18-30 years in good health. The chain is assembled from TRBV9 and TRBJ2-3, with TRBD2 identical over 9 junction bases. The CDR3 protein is CASSVVNSGGADTQYF. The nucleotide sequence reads TGTGCCAGCAGCGTAGTGAATAGCGGGGGAGCAGATACGCAGTATTTT.